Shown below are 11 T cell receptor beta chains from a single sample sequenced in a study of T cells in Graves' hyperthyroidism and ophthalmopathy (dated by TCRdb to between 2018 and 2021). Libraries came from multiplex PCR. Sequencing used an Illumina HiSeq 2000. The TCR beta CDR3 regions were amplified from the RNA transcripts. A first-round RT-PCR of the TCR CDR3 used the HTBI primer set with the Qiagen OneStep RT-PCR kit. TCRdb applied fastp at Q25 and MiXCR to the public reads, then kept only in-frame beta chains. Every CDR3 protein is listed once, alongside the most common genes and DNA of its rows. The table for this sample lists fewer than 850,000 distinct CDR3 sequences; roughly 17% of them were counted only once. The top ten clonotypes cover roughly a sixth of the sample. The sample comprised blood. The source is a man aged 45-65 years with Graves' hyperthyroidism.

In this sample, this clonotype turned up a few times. The CDR3 sequence: CSARSSGIAYEQYF. For the CDR3, the DNA is TGCAGTGCTCGATCTAGCGGGATAGCCTACGAGCAGTACTTC. This chain joins TRBV20-1 and TRBJ2-7; 9 nucleotides agree with TRBD2. This CDR3 is built from 14 residues. Germline V lookup: CDR1 DFQATT, CDR2 SNEGSKA (reference sequence). Trimming cost V 5 bases and J 2 bases; bases outside gene matches: 7.

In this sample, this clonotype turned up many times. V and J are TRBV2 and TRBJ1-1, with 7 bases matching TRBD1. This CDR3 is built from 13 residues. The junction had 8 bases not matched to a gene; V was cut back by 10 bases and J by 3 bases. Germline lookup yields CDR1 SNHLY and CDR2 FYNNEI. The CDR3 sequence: CAKGTESHTEAFF. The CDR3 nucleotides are TGTGCCAAGGGGACAGAATCCCACACTGAAGCTTTCTTT.

CDR3 bases: TGTGCCAGCAGTTTTAGACTAGCGGGAGGTACCGGGGAGCTGTTTTTT. Its protein product is CASSFRLAGGTGELFF. This chain uses TRBV27 with TRBJ2-2; 13 nucleotides match TRBD2. The CDR3 has 16 amino acids. Germline-derived CDR1 and CDR2 are MNHEY and SMNVEV (reference sequence). Unmatched junction bases numbered 3, after V lost 3 bases and J lost 5 bases.

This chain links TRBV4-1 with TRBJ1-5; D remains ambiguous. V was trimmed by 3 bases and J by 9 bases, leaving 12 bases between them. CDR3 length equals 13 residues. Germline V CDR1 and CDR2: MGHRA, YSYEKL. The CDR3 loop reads CASSQEPLVPQHF. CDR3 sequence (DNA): TGCGCCAGCAGCCAGGAGCCTCTGGTGCCCCAGCATTTT.

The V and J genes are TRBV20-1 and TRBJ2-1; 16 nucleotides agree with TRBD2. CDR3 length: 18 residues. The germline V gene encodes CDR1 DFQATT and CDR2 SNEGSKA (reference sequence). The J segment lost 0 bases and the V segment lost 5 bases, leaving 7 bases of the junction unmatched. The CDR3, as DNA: TGCAGTGCTTCGGGACTAGCGGGAGGGTTGAGCTCCTACAATGAGCAGTTCTTC. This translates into CSASGLAGGLSSYNEQFF.

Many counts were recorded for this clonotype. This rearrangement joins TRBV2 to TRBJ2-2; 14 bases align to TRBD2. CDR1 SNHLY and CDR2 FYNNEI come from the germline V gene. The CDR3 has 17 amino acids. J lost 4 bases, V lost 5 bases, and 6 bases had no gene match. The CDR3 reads CASSRGLAGDITGELFF. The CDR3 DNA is TGTGCCAGCAGTAGGGGACTAGCGGGAGACATCACCGGGGAGCTGTTTTTT.

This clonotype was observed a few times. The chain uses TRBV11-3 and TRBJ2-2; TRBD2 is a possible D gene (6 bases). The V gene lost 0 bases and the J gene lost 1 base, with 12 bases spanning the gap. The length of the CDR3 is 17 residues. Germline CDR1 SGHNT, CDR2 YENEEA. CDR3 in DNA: TGTGCCAGCAGCTTAGACGTCGGGAGCAGGAACACCGGGGAGCTGTTTTTT. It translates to CASSLDVGSRNTGELFF. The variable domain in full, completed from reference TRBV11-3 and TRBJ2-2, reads EAGVVQSPRYKIIEKKQPVAFWCNPISGHNTLYWYLQNLGQGPELLIRYENEEAVDDSQLPKDRFSAERLKGVDSTLKIQPAELGDSAVYLCASSLDVGSRNTGELFFGEGSRLTVL.

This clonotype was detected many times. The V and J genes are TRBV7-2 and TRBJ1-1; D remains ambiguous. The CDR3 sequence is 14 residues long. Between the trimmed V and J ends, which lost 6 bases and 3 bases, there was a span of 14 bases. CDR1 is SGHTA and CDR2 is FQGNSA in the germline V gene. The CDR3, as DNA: TGTGCCAGCAGAGCCACGACGGAGGACACTGAAGCTTTCTTT. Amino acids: CASRATTEDTEAFF.

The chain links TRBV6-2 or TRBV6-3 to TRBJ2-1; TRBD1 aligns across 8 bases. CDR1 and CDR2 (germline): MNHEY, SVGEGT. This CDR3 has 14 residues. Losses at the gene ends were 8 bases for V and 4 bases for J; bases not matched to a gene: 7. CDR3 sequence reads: CASDRGQEYNEQFF. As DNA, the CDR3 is TGTGCCAGCGATAGGGGACAGGAATACAATGAGCAGTTCTTC.

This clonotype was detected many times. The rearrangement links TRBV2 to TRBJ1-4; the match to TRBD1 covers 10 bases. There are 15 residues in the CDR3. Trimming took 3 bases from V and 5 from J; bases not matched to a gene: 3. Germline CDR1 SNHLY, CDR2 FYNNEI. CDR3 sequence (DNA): TGTGCCAGCAGTGAGGGACAGGGGCAAAATGAAAAACTGTTTTTT. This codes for CASSEGQGQNEKLFF.

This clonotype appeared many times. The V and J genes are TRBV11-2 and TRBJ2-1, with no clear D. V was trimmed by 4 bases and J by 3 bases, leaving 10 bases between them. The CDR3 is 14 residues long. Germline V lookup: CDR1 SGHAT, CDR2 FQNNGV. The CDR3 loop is CASSSGRYYNEQFF. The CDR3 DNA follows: TGTGCCAGCAGCTCTGGACGCTACTACAATGAGCAGTTCTTC.